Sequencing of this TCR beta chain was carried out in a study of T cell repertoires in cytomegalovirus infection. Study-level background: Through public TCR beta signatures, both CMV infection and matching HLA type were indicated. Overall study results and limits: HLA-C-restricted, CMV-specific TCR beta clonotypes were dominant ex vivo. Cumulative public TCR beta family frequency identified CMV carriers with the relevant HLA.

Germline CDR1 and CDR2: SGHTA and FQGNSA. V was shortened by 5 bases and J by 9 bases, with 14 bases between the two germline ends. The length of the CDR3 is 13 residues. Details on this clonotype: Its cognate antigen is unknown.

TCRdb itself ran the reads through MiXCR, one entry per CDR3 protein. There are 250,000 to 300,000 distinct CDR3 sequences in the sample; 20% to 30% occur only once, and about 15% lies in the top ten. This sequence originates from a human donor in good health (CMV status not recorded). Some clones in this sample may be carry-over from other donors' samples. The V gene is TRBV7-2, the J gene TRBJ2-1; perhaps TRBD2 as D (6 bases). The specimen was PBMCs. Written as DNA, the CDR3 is TGTGCCAGCAGCGACACTAGCTTTGGTGAGCAGTTCTTC. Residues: CASSDTSFGEQFF. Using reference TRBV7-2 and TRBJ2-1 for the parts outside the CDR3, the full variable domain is GAGVSQSPSNKVTEKGKDVELRCDPISGHTALYWYRQSLGQGLEFLIYFQGNSAPDKSGLPSDRFSAERTGGSVSTLTIQRTQQEDSAVYLCASSDTSFGEQFFGPGTRLTVL.